The rows below give T cell receptor beta chains drawn from one sample of a study of kidney transplant recipient with SARS-CoV-2 infection. TCRdb redid the calling of the reads with MiXCR, one entry per CDR3 protein. In the table there are under 300,000 distinct CDR3 sequences, 29% of which are singletons. This specimen consisted of a blood sample, obtained at baseline and on roughly day 110 from a kidney transplant recipient. The receptors come from a male patient aged 25 to 39 who had COVID-19 and was a kidney transplant recipient. Some of the T cells might come from the graft donor. Both conserved end residues are part of each CDR3. Each record gives: V gene, J gene, D gene, clone size, CDR3 DNA, CDR3 protein. The D gene is left open where the match is weak. Part of the rows lack a size; the others show once, few, many or a class for expanded clones.

TRBV7-9,TRBJ1-2,.,many,TGTGCCAGCAGCTTTGGGGAGAGTGGCTACACCTTC,CASSFGESGYTF
TRBV6-5,TRBJ2-2,.,many,TGTGCCAGCGCCGATATTGGAGGGGGGAATTCCGGGGAGCTGTTTTTT,CASADIGGGNSGELFF
TRBV27,TRBJ2-3,.,many,TGTGCCAGCAGTCACCGATCGGGGGCAGATACGCAGTATTTT,CASSHRSGADTQYF
TRBV19,TRBJ1-1,.,many,TGTGCCAGTAGTATTTTGGGTATGAACACTGAAGCTTTCTTT,CASSILGMNTEAFF
TRBV8-2,TRBJ2-6,.,many,TGTGGCAGAATGTTGAGGATAACACAAAGTCGGGCCAACGTCCTGACTTTC,CGRMLRITQSRANVLTF
TRBV2,TRBJ2-5,TRBD1,many,TGTGCCAGCAGTGCGACAGGGGGCGAGGAGACCCAGTACTTC,CASSATGGEETQYF
TRBV4-2,TRBJ2-7,.,many,TGTGCCAGCAGCCAAGGTTGGGACTACGAGCAGTACTTC,CASSQGWDYEQYF
TRBV9,TRBJ2-2,.,many,TGTGCCAGCAGAAAAAGCCAGGGGCAGGCCGGGGAGCTGTTTTTT,CASRKSQGQAGELFF
TRBV12-5,TRBJ1-2,.,many,TGTGCTAGTGGTTGCGCTGGTTTGCAGGGAAAGACCTATGGCTACACCTTC,CASGCAGLQGKTYGYTF
TRBV6-5,TRBJ1-1,.,many,TGTGCTACAACCCCCCACGGACAGCGTGAAGCTTTCTTT,CATTPHGQREAFF
TRBV24-1,TRBJ2-5,.,many,TGTGCCACCAGTGGAGTGGGTTGGGAACGAGAGACCCAGTACTTC,CATSGVGWERETQYF
TRBV7-8,TRBJ2-4,.,many,TGTGCCAGCAGCTTAGTGGTAACCGGGCCCCAAAGGCAGCAGTACTTC,CASSLVVTGPQRQQYF
TRBV28,TRBJ1-5,.,few,TGTGCCAGGACTATGGTGGGGGGGGGTAAGGGTAATCAGCCCCAGCATTTT,CARTMVGGGKGNQPQHF
TRBV2,TRBJ2-3,TRBD2,.,TGTGCCAGCAGTGTTTCGCGGGGGGGCAGGGCAGATACGCAGTATTTT,CASSVSRGGRADTQYF
TRBV18,TRBJ2-7,.,many,TGTGCCAGCTCATACGGGAGTCCCTACGAGCAGTACTTC,CASSYGSPYEQYF
TRBV5-4,TRBJ1-2,.,many,TGTGCCAGCATGTGGTTCGTACCAGGAAAGACCTATGGCTACACCTTC,CASMWFVPGKTYGYTF
TRBV11-2,TRBJ2-7,.,many,TGTGCCAGCAGCTTAGATGGGATTTACGAGCAGTACTTC,CASSLDGIYEQYF
TRBV7-2,TRBJ2-7,TRBD1,.,TGTGCCAGCAGCGTGGGACAGGGGTACGAGCAGTACTTC,CASSVGQGYEQYF
TRBV20-1,TRBJ1-1,.,many,TGCAGTGCTAGAGCCATTCTGCCCGGGACACTAGGGCGGAACACTGAAGCTTTCTTT,CSARAILPGTLGRNTEAFF
TRBV6-1,TRBJ1-2,.,.,TGTGCCAGCAGTGGGAGTCCAGGTGGGAGAAGGACCTATGGCTACACCTTC,CASSGSPGGRRTYGYTF
TRBV6-2/TRBV6-3,TRBJ2-2,.,few,TGTGCCAGCAGTTACTCGAACCTTAACACCGGGGAGCTGTTTTTT,CASSYSNLNTGELFF
TRBV5-4,TRBJ1-1,.,many,TGTGCCAGCAGCTTCCCTACGAACACTGAAGCTTTCTTT,CASSFPTNTEAFF
TRBV3-1,TRBJ2-5,.,.,TGTGCCAGCAGCAGAGCTATTCCCATTTCTTTCTCTGAGACCCAGTACTTC,CASSRAIPISFSETQYF
TRBV7-7,TRBJ2-5,TRBD1,many,TGTGCCAGCAGCAGTCAGGGGGCGCGGGAGACCCAGTACTTC,CASSSQGARETQYF
TRBV5-1,TRBJ2-3,TRBD2,few,TGCGCCAGCAGCTTGGAGTGGGTAGCGGGCGGGACAGATACGCAGTATTTT,CASSLEWVAGGTDTQYF
TRBV7-4,TRBJ1-2,.,many,TGTGCCAGCAGCATTTACCTTTCAGCTCGAAAGACCTATGGCTACACCTTC,CASSIYLSARKTYGYTF
TRBV4-1,TRBJ1-1,.,many,TGCGCCAGCAGCCAAGAGGAGAGGAACACTGAAGCTTTCTTT,CASSQEERNTEAFF
TRBV6-5,TRBJ1-2,.,many,TGTGCCAGCTTAGGAGCGAACTATGGCTACACCTTC,CASLGANYGYTF
TRBV13,TRBJ2-5,.,.,TGTGCCAGCATCCTCCGGGTTGAAGAGACCCAGTACTTC,CASILRVEETQYF
TRBV7-8,TRBJ2-7,TRBD1,many,TGTGCCAGCAGCGAGAGACAGGGGAACTCCTACGAGCAGTACTTC,CASSERQGNSYEQYF
TRBV7-9,TRBJ2-7,TRBD2,many,TGTGCCAGCAGCTTGGCGGCTAGCGGGAGCTACGAGCAGTACTTC,CASSLAASGSYEQYF
TRBV18,TRBJ1-1,.,many,TGTGCCAGCTCACCACGGGCAGGGGTCATGAACACTGAAGCTTTCTTT,CASSPRAGVMNTEAFF
TRBV19,TRBJ1-5,.,many,TGTGCCAGTAGTATAGATCTTGAGACACCTTATAGCAATCAGCCCCAGCATTTT,CASSIDLETPYSNQPQHF
TRBV5-6,TRBJ2-2,.,.,TGTGCCAGCAGCGTATTCGGGGATGAGTACTCTAACACCGGGGAGCTGTTTTTT,CASSVFGDEYSNTGELFF
TRBV11-1,TRBJ1-2,.,many,TGTGCCAGCAGCCCCCTTGTCGCTGGATCCTATGGCTACACCTTC,CASSPLVAGSYGYTF
TRBV24-1,TRBJ2-1,.,few,TGTGCCACCTCCGGAGGGGGGTACAATGAGCAGTTCTTC,CATSGGGYNEQFF